This note documents a single T cell receptor (beta chain) sequence. This clonotype was counted many times. This receptor's antigen is unknown. No base-level quality is on record; no much larger clone is a single base apart. This entry is derived from a study of human T cells and chemical hapten exposure (dated by TCRdb to 2020 to 2022). Some background on the complete study: For sensitization, 2% DPC in acetone was applied to a roughly 2 cm by roughly 2 cm area of upper inner arm skin. Weekly therapeutic DPC doses were additionally applied to the scalp of patients throughout the roughly 24-week study period. Patch testing on the upper back used Finn chambers containing 0.01% DPC, with scoring done after 6 days according to International Contact Dermatitis Research Group standards. The mostly female patient cohort included alopecia areata with under or over 50% scalp involvement, alopecia totalis and alopecia universalis. Libraries were pooled for sequencing, and per-sample TCR yields varied mainly because of small differences in library volumes within the pool. The study tracked peripheral blood TCR repertoire changes in vivo during primary and secondary sensitization to the hapten diphenylcyclopropenone (DPC) in alopecia patients. Blood samples were taken from patients before sensitization (week 0) and at 2, 6 and about 24 weeks after DPC sensitization. Twenty-nine alopecia patients gave blood for TCR sequencing at one to four time points (pre-sensitization, 2, 6 and 24 weeks). What the study reported, not specific to this receptor: A positive correlation was found between the number of PT1 expanded TCRs and patch test score, with significance reached at thresholds 8, 16 and 32 but not 4. The number of TCRs above 1 in 1000 frequency did not change with DPC sensitization; there was no evidence of global repertoire structure alterations. After repeated subsampling, changes were observed in the strength of the expansion versus patch-test correlation and in the threshold at which the correlation became significant. Expanded TCRs formed significantly more large CDR3 similarity clusters than pre-sensitization or healthy control sets, consistent with antigen-driven responses. Because every patient had alopecia, a presumed autoimmune disease, the patients' immune response might differ from that of healthy individuals.

The library was made by RACE. Sequencing was carried out with a NextSeq 500. Library preparation attached unique molecular identifiers to individual cDNA molecules for quantitative, reproducible TCR counting. For every blood RNA sample, sequencing covered both the TCR alpha and TCR beta chains. Processing in the source paper ran as follows. The median number of TCRs per sample was around 100,000, ranging from about 20,000 to 750,000. The Decombinator software suite was used to annotate V, J and CDR3 in the TCR reads. To make PS versus PT1 abundance plots, every sample was subsampled to the same number of TCRs (28,000). TCRs were defined as expanded if absent before sensitization and observed at least eight times at the 2-week time point. Starting from the raw public reads, TCRdb applied fastp trimming at Q25, assembled clones with MiXCR and retained in-frame beta chains. A single entry per CDR3 protein holds the most common genes and DNA from its merged rows. The V and J calls were determined by TCRdb, not by the authors. The table for this sample lists 80,000 to 95,000 distinct CDR3 sequences; more than 9.5% of them were counted only once. The ten biggest clones cover roughly 2.3% of the sample.

Including the terminal cysteine and phenylalanine, the CDR3 comprises 15 residues. Solely the CDR3 DNA is kept, with 45 bases framed from the first base. Cut back by 4 bases and 10 bases, the V and J ends lie 17 bases apart. The CDR1 and CDR2 encoded by the germline V gene are SGHDN and FVKESK. The sample's time point, from its label and the paper: patch test 2, 6 weeks after DPC sensitization. Sample treatment or condition, as interpreted from the label and publication: therapeutic diphenylcyclopropenone sensitization with weekly scalp DPC. At every patch-test visit, the blood draw took place before the patch test was put on. Patients were considered eligible if aged 18 to 70, diagnosed with alopecia and deemed suitable for DPC therapy, and patients were excluded if pregnant. Total RNA was extracted from unfractionated whole blood that had been collected in Tempus Blood RNA tubes.

The chain is encoded by TRBV14 joined to TRBJ1-6; TRBD1 is a possible D gene, resting on 6 matching bases. The sequence came from a man aged 35-49 years with alopecia areata. Some clones in this sample may be carry-over from other donors' samples. The starting material was whole blood, obtained in connection with sensitization to the hapten diphenylcyclopropenone (DPC). The DNA reads TGTGCCAGCAGCCCAAACCGGGGGCAGAGCTCACCCCTCCACTTT. It codes for CASSPNRGQSSPLHF.